These 5 T cell receptor beta chains were all obtained from the same sample, sequenced in a study of vaccination and CD4 T cells after COVID-19. Cultured CD4+ T cell DNA underwent sequencing with the Oncomine TCR Beta short-read assay. MiXCR, run by TCRdb on the PCR reads, gives a single entry per CDR3 protein. The sample contains about 7,200 distinct CDR3 sequences, under 55% of which appear only once. Their cognate antigens are unknown. Specified treatment: roughly nine-day PBMC culture with coronavirus spike peptide pools or control peptides (ViraFEST assay). CD4+ T cells that came from the unexposed donor were collected before the COVID-19 pandemic (2011-2018). Sequenced material: CD4+ T cells from blood, cultured in vitro. Receptors were obtained from a human donor in good health.

V and J are TRBV5-1 and TRBJ1-2; D is perhaps TRBD1 (5 bases). V was shortened by 0 bases and J by 4 bases, with 10 bases between the two germline ends. Germline-derived CDR1 and CDR2 are SGHRS and YFSETQ. This CDR3 contains 14 residues. CDR3 sequence reads: CASSLGDGRYGYTF. For the CDR3, the DNA is TGCGCCAGCAGCTTGGGGGACGGACGCTATGGCTACACCTTC.

The chain combines TRBV23-1 with TRBJ1-5; D remains ambiguous. TRBV23-1 is annotated as an ORF whose role is uncertain. V shed 3 bases and J shed 2 bases, with 14 bases lying between them. The CDR3 has 16 residues. The CDR3 is CASSHSYGPGNQPQHF. CDR3 nucleotide sequence: TGCGCCAGCAGTCATTCTTATGGTCCGGGCAATCAGCCCCAGCATTTT.

The V and J genes are TRBV30 and TRBJ2-7; D may correspond to TRBD1 or TRBD2 (5 bases each). The CDR3 extends over 14 amino acids. Germline V gene sequence: CDR1 GTSNPN, CDR2 SVGIG (reference sequence). Trimming stripped 4 bases from V and 6 bases from J, with 19 bases between. CDR3 sequence: CAWNLGAAPGEQYF. The CDR3 DNA is TGTGCCTGGAACCTCGGGGCCGCCCCCGGCGAGCAGTACTTC.

This chain connects TRBV4-1 to TRBJ2-5, with TRBD2 identical over 12 bases. Germline CDR1 MGHRA, CDR2 YSYEKL. V dropped 4 bases and J dropped 5; count of bases not matched to a gene: 2. The CDR3 is 14 residues long. The CDR3 DNA reads as TGCGCCAGCAGCCTGACTAGCGGGGGTGAGACCCAGTACTTC. Its protein is CASSLTSGGETQYF.

The gene calls are TRBV3-1 and TRBJ1-2; TRBD1 aligns across 9 bases. V lost 4 bases and J lost 4; bases outside the gene matches: 19. This CDR3 is built from 19 residues. CDR1 LGHDT and CDR2 YNNKEL come from the germline V gene (reference sequence). CDR3 coding DNA: TGTGCCAGCAGCCCTACCTTGGGACAGGGAGAGGATTGGGGCTATGGCTACACCTTC. Its translation is CASSPTLGQGEDWGYGYTF.